The 13 T cell receptor beta chains given below trace back to one sample, sequenced in a study of blood T cells in healthy people across ages. Combining a sample-barcoded 5' primer with a J-beta primer mix, a second PCR ran for roughly 6 to 12 cycles. TCRdb used MiXCR to reprocess the 5' RACE reads, holding one entry per CDR3 protein. The sample has some 1.5 million distinct CDR3 sequences; roughly 27% are singletons. Sequencing used blood. The source is a woman between 25 and 40 years old in good health.

The chain couples TRBV27 to TRBJ1-4; D ambiguous. Per the germline V gene, CDR1 is MNHEY and CDR2 is SMNVEV (reference sequence). This CDR3 region has 13 residues. Trimming shortened V by 5 bases and J by 6 bases, and 10 bases separated the two germline ends. Here the CDR3 DNA reads TGTGCCAGCAGTACCCGAGGGTATGAAAAACTGTTTTTT. As protein: CASSTRGYEKLFF.

This clonotype was recorded many times. The V and J genes are TRBV7-2 and TRBJ2-4, with D unclear. Germline V CDR1 and CDR2: SGHTA, FQGNSA. The CDR3 is made up of 15 amino acids. The V and J ends lost 2 bases and 6 bases respectively, with 14 bases between them. CDR3 region: CASSLRLGVLNIQYF. DNA for the CDR3: TGTGCCAGCAGCTTAAGGCTTGGAGTCTTAAACATTCAGTACTTC.

To note about this clonotype: A much larger clone differs by one base, so this may be a read error. The chain is built from TRBV5-1 and TRBJ2-7, with TRBD1 identical over 7 bases. CDR1 and CDR2 from the germline V gene are SGHRS and YFSETQ. V lost 4 bases and J lost 5; bases outside the gene matches: 15. The CDR3 totals 16 residues. In DNA form, the CDR3 reads TGCGCCAGCAGCATGTCTACCGGGACAGCGACTAACGAGCAGTACTTC. Translated: CASSMSTGTATNEQYF.

This clonotype was observed at least ten times. The CDR3 loop reads CSVVGGYGYTF. The CDR3, as DNA: TGCAGTGTGGTGGGCGGCTATGGCTACACCTTC. The chain couples TRBV29-1 to TRBJ1-2; D is unresolved. The CDR3 consists of 11 residues. CDR1 and CDR2 from the germline V gene are SQVTM and ANQGSEA.

This clonotype was picked up many times. The chain combines TRBV20-1 with TRBJ2-1, with TRBD1 identical over 10 bases. J was trimmed by 8 bases and V by 3 bases; bases with no gene match: 10. This CDR3 contains 15 residues. Germline V lookup: CDR1 DFQATT, CDR2 SNEGSKA (reference sequence). The CDR3 loop is CSASFPGQGYYEQFF. The CDR3, as DNA: TGCAGTGCTAGTTTTCCGGGACAGGGGTATTATGAGCAGTTCTTC.

With respect to this clonotype: One end of the junction is discordant with germline, which a read error may explain. The chain links TRBV29-1 to TRBJ1-2; TRBD1 might be the D (6 bases). There are 12 residues in the CDR3. In germline, CDR1 is SQVTM, CDR2 ANQGSEA. CDR3 DNA: TGCGGCGTTGAGCGGACAGCCAATGGCTACACCTTC. This codes for CGVERTANGYTF.

This clonotype was seen a single time. The chain joins TRBV7-9 to TRBJ1-1; 9 nucleotides match TRBD1. Germline assignment: CDR1 SEHNR and CDR2 FQNEAQ (reference sequence). CDR3 length: 15 residues. V was clipped by 4 bases and J by 6 bases; unmatched bases: 9. This CDR3 reads CASSSLGGTGSEAFF. CDR3 in DNA: TGTGCCAGCAGCTCGCTCGGGGGGACAGGGTCTGAAGCTTTCTTT.

Remarks on this clonotype: Just one base apart from a much larger clone, this may be a read error. V gene TRBV6-5 combines with J gene TRBJ2-7; TRBD2 might be the D (6 bases). Per germline, CDR1 MNHEY and CDR2 SVGAGI. CDR3 length: 16 amino acids. CDR3: CACSYSGLGGTYEQYF. The CDR3 nucleotides read TGTGCCTGCAGTTACTCGGGACTGGGAGGCACCTACGAGCAGTACTTC.

This clonotype has just a few counts. This sequence joins TRBV2 and TRBJ2-1; TRBD2 matches at 9 bases. The junction had 15 bases not matched to a gene; V was cut back by 3 bases and J by 0 bases. Germline CDR1 reads SNHLY; CDR2 reads FYNNEI. The CDR3 has 20 amino acids. CDR3 nucleotide sequence: TGTGCCAGCAGTGACATCCGGGCTAGCGGGGTGACGAGCTCCTACAATGAGCAGTTCTTC. Residues: CASSDIRASGVTSSYNEQFF.

This clonotype was recorded only once. The DNA of the CDR3 is TGTGCCAGCAGTTACGGCGCGGGAGGGAGAAATGAGCAGTACTTC. Encoded protein: CASSYGAGGRNEQYF. V usage is TRBV6-6 and J usage is TRBJ2-5; 9 bases agree with TRBD2. After removal of 2 bases from V and 11 bases from J, the junction contained 12 bases not matched to a gene. CDR3 size: 15 residues. Germline V gene sequence: CDR1 MNHNY, CDR2 SVGAGI (reference sequence).

This clonotype was observed at least ten times. This chain links TRBV20-1 with TRBJ2-1; D possibly corresponds to TRBD2 (5 bases). The CDR3 covers 12 residues. Trimming pared 5 bases from V and 3 bases from J, leaving 8 bases between. Germline CDR1 is DFQATT and CDR2 is SNEGSKA (reference sequence). The CDR3 protein is CSALGLYNEQFF. The CDR3 DNA is TGCAGTGCTCTTGGACTCTACAATGAGCAGTTCTTC.

The chain joins TRBV6-5 to TRBJ1-3, with D hard to call. The CDR3 is 12 amino acids. Germline values: CDR1 MNHEY, CDR2 SVGAGI. V was trimmed by 6 bases and J by 4 bases, leaving 7 bases between them. This CDR3 reads CASSKKGNTIYF. The DNA of the CDR3 is TGTGCCAGCAGCAAGAAGGGAAACACCATATATTTT.

This clonotype was detected a few times. The chain employs TRBV10-3 and TRBJ1-1, with D perhaps matching TRBD1 (5 bases). The CDR3 contains 15 residues. CDR1 is ENHRY and CDR2 is SYGVKD in the germline V gene. V was pared by 1 base and J by 5 bases, with 14 bases between. DNA of the CDR3: TGTGCCATCAGTGAGTTTGGGGGAAGAGGGACTGAAGCTTTCTTT. As protein: CAISEFGGRGTEAFF.